The 24 T cell receptor beta chains reported below all come from one sample, sequenced in a study of long-term antiretroviral therapy in people with HIV. Version v3.0 of the immunoSEQ assay was performed at survey level. Produced via immunoSEQ multiplex PCR; TCRdb's table is partial and in-frame only. The sample yields about 27,000 clones, nearly 85% seen once. The specimen was unsorted PBMCs, collected 0.8 years before starting antiretroviral therapy. These receptors all stem from a man younger than 30 with HIV.

Judged by abundance, this clone is medium-sized. The rearrangement links TRBV2 to TRBJ2-7; D is perhaps TRBD1 or TRBD2 (5 bases each). Per germline, CDR1 SNHLY and CDR2 FYNNEI. V lost 7 bases to trimming and J lost 0 bases, with 13 bases between them. This CDR3 has 14 amino acids. DNA for the CDR3: TGTGCCAGCAACCCGGACGGGGCCTCCTACGAGCAGTACTTC. It translates to CASNPDGASYEQYF.

The V and J genes are TRBV27 and TRBJ1-1; D is uncertain. The CDR3 consists of 14 residues. The V end was cut by 5 bases, the J end by 0 bases, with 10 bases between. Germline V gene lookup returns CDR1 MNHEY and CDR2 SMNVEV (reference sequence). In DNA form, the CDR3 reads TGTGCCAGCAGTCCCTCCCGGGTGAACACTGAAGCTTTCTTT. Protein product: CASSPSRVNTEAFF.

This clone was counted between two and nine times. CDR3 bases: TGTGCCAGCAGGACTCTAGGCGGGGAGCTGTTTTTT. Translation gives CASRTLGGELFF. The V call is TRBV5-5, the J call TRBJ2-2; D is unclear. V was trimmed by 5 bases and J by 7 bases, leaving 9 bases between them. The germline CDR1 and CDR2 sequences are SGHKS and YYEKEE (reference sequence). The CDR3 runs to 12 residues.

About this clone: The junction does not match germline at one end; this may be a read error. V usage is TRBV7-7 and J usage is TRBJ2-2, with D unresolved. The CDR3 spans 14 residues. Per germline, CDR1 SSHAT and CDR2 FNYEAQ (reference sequence). The CDR3 coding sequence is TGTGCTAGCAGCTTAGAATCCCTCACCGGGGAGCTGTTTTTT. This translates into CASSLESLTGELFF.

This clone was counted only a few times. The chain links TRBV15 to TRBJ2-7; D might be TRBD1 (6 bases). The CDR3 is 15 residues long. Trimming shortened V by 0 bases and J by 7 bases, and 16 bases separated the two germline ends. CDR1 LNHNV and CDR2 YYDKDF come from the germline V gene (reference sequence). The CDR3 nucleotides are TGTGCCACCAGCAGAGAGCACGGACAGTGGGGGGAGCAGTACTTC. It codes for CATSREHGQWGEQYF.

V gene TRBV6-1 combines with J gene TRBJ1-4; 8 nucleotides agree with TRBD1. Germline V gene lookup returns CDR1 MNHNS and CDR2 SASEGT. The CDR3 is 15 residues long. V lost 10 bases to trimming and J lost 8 bases; unmatched junction nucleotides: 15. The CDR3 nucleotides read TGTGCCACCACCCGGCAGGGGGCGCGAAGCGAAAAACTGTTTTTT. Amino acids: CATTRQGARSEKLFF.

The chain is built from TRBV11-2 and TRBJ2-1; D call uncertain. The CDR3 runs 16 residues. The V end lost 2 bases, the J end lost 7 bases, and 18 bases lay between the germline ends. Germline loops: CDR1 SGHAT, CDR2 FQNNGV. The CDR3 region has the DNA TGTGCCAGCAGCTTATCGATGTTCTCCCCGGTGAATGAGCAGTTCTTC. Residues: CASSLSMFSPVNEQFF.

V usage is TRBV30 and J usage is TRBJ1-5; D is uncertain. The germline V gene has CDR1 GTSNPN and CDR2 SVGIG (reference sequence). V was pared by 5 bases and J by 3 bases, with 14 bases between. The CDR3 totals 14 residues. The CDR3 sequence: CAWGRFGPNQPQHF. Here the CDR3 DNA reads TGTGCCTGGGGACGATTCGGTCCCAATCAGCCCCAGCATTTT. Full variable domain (remainder filled in from reference TRBV30 and TRBJ1-5): SQTIHQWPATLVQPVGSPLSLECTVEGTSNPNLYWYRQAAGRGLQLLFYSVGIGQISSEVPQNLSASRPQDRQFILSSKKLLLSDSGFYLCAWGRFGPNQPQHFGDGTRLSIL.

The chain uses TRBV9 and TRBJ2-1, with D possibly being TRBD2 (6 bases). This CDR3 comprises 15 residues. Germline-derived CDR1 and CDR2 are SGDLS and YYNGEE. Trimming stripped 0 bases from V and 6 bases from J, with 13 bases between. The CDR3 DNA sequence: TGTGCCAGCAGCGTAGGGAGGGAATCACCCAATGAGCAGTTCTTC. Translating gives CASSVGRESPNEQFF.

The CDR3 region is CAISESRGMWSYEQYF. The CDR3 region has the DNA TGTGCCATCAGTGAGTCGCGGGGAATGTGGTCCTACGAGCAGTACTTC. This chain connects TRBV10-3 to TRBJ2-7, with D possibly TRBD2 on 6 matching bases. The length of the CDR3 is 16 residues. The V gene lost 0 bases and the J gene lost 1 base, with 13 bases spanning the gap. Germline V CDR1 and CDR2: ENHRY, SYGVKD.

This rearrangement joins TRBV2 to TRBJ1-5, with no clear D. The germline V gene has CDR1 SNHLY and CDR2 FYNNEI. The CDR3 is 15 residues long. The V end lost 4 bases, the J end lost 6 bases, and 16 bases lay between the germline ends. CDR3 sequence reads: CASSVRGLERQPQHF. The DNA for the CDR3 is TGTGCCAGCAGTGTTCGGGGATTGGAACGTCAGCCCCAGCATTTT.

The chain employs TRBV27 and TRBJ1-1, with a possible D match to TRBD1 (6 bases). CDR3 length: 16 residues. Deletions cut 5 bases from V and 5 bases from J, with 21 bases between. Germline V gene sequence: CDR1 MNHEY, CDR2 SMNVEV (reference sequence). CDR3 sequence: CASSPLDRKVKTEAFF. The CDR3 region has the DNA TGTGCCAGCAGTCCATTAGACAGGAAAGTAAAGACTGAAGCTTTCTTT.

The gene calls are TRBV7-2 and TRBJ1-3; D call uncertain. Germline-derived CDR1 and CDR2 are SGHTA and FQGNSA. Deletions cut 2 bases from V and 0 bases from J, with 8 bases between. The CDR3 loop spans 15 amino acids. As DNA, the CDR3 is TGTGCCAGCAGCTTATCTCTGCACTCTGGAAACACCATATATTTT. Translating gives CASSLSLHSGNTIYF.

The chain employs TRBV27 and TRBJ2-1; 10 bases align to TRBD2. The CDR3 is made up of 14 amino acids. In germline, CDR1 is MNHEY, CDR2 SMNVEV (reference sequence). V lost 3 bases to trimming and J lost 6 bases; unmatched junction nucleotides: 2. The CDR3 region is CASSFASGSNEQFF. CDR3 nucleotide sequence: TGTGCCAGCAGTTTCGCTAGCGGGAGCAATGAGCAGTTCTTC.

As regards this clone: In the same sample, other DNA sequences code for this CDR3. The V call is TRBV28, the J call TRBJ2-7, with 7 bases that match TRBD2. Germline V gene data show CDR1 as MDHEN and CDR2 as SYDVKM. The CDR3 totals 14 residues. With 8 bases clipped from V and 0 bases from J, the junction kept 7 bases outside the gene matches. CDR3 bases: TGTGCCAGCTCTTGGGGGGGTAGCTCCTACGAGCAGTACTTC. Protein product: CASSWGGSSYEQYF.

This clone was recorded once. The chain uses TRBV6-4 and TRBJ2-3; unclear D gene. The V gene's germline CDR1 is MRHNA and CDR2 SNTAGT. The CDR3 runs 15 residues. Trimming pared 2 bases from V and 1 base from J, leaving 10 bases between. In DNA, the CDR3 is TGTGCCAGCAGTGACAAAGACTCCCGCACAGATACGCAGTATTTT. This codes for CASSDKDSRTDTQYF.

The rearrangement links TRBV18 to TRBJ2-7; 12 bases align to TRBD2. With V trimmed by 2 bases and J by 4 bases, 6 bases remained unmatched. The germline gives CDR1 KGHSH, CDR2 LQKENI. There are 16 residues in the CDR3. As DNA, the CDR3 is TGTGCCAGCTCACCAGGCCCTAGCGGGAGGGGGTACGAGCAGTACTTC. It codes for CASSPGPSGRGYEQYF.

The chain joins TRBV2 to TRBJ2-5; D possibly corresponds to TRBD2 (5 bases). Germline V lookup: CDR1 SNHLY, CDR2 FYNNEI. The CDR3 extends over 10 amino acids. The V end was cut by 8 bases, the J end by 4 bases, with 5 bases between. The CDR3 here is CASGRETQYF. CDR3 DNA sequence: TGTGCCAGCGGGAGAGAGACCCAGTACTTC.

CDR3 amino acids: CASSQSGTKNTEAFF. CDR3 DNA sequence: TGTGCCAGCTCACAGTCCGGGACAAAGAACACTGAAGCTTTCTTT. The chain links TRBV18 to TRBJ1-1, with D possibly being TRBD1 (6 bases). In germline, CDR1 is KGHSH, CDR2 LQKENI. The CDR3 totals 15 residues. The V and J ends lost 4 bases and 1 base respectively, with 13 bases between them.

In its sample, this clone was seen once. The V call is TRBV5-4, the J call TRBJ1-5; D possibly corresponds to TRBD1 (6 bases). There are 15 residues in the CDR3. Germline CDR1 is SGHNT and CDR2 is YYREEE (reference sequence). Between the trimmed V and J ends, which lost 0 bases and 2 bases, there was a span of 9 bases. The CDR3 region is CASSLDRDGNQPQHF. In DNA form, the CDR3 reads TGTGCCAGCAGCTTGGACAGGGACGGCAATCAGCCCCAGCATTTT.

This clone was observed a handful of times. The chain employs TRBV30 and TRBJ1-2, with D tentatively TRBD1 (6 bases). V was cut by 4 bases and J by 6 bases, with 6 bases left in between. Germline CDR1 reads GTSNPN; CDR2 reads SVGIG (reference sequence). This CDR3 is built from 10 residues. The CDR3 sequence is CAWNRDGYTF. The CDR3, as DNA: TGTGCCTGGAACAGGGATGGCTACACCTTC.

The rearrangement uses TRBV28 and TRBJ2-7; a weak D match, TRBD1 (6 bases). Trimming took off 6 bases at V and 0 bases at J, with 12 bases between the two ends. The CDR3 has 14 amino acids. The germline gives CDR1 MDHEN, CDR2 SYDVKM. CDR3 nucleotide sequence: TGTGCCAGCAGGCACAGGGCGAGCTCCTACGAGCAGTACTTC. This translates into CASRHRASSYEQYF.

The genes are TRBV2 and TRBJ1-5; D gene ambiguous. Germline CDR1 is SNHLY and CDR2 is FYNNEI. V was clipped by 4 bases and J by 2 bases, with 9 bases between them. This CDR3 contains 14 residues. CDR3 bases: TGTGCCAGCAGTGCCGGGATGGGCAATCAGCCCCAGCATTTT. Protein: CASSAGMGNQPQHF.

This clone was detected only once. One end of the junction varies from germline; a read error may be responsible. V gene TRBV5-3 combines with J gene TRBJ1-2, with 7 bases matching TRBD1. TRBV5-3 is an ORF for which the function is uncertain. The CDR3 spans 14 residues. As DNA, the CDR3 is TGTGCCAGCAGCTGGACGCTGACAGGGCCTGGCTACACCTTC. Its translation is CASSWTLTGPGYTF.